The present TCR beta chain was sequenced within a study of OX40 agonist ivuxolimab in advanced cancers. Study-wide context: Ivuxolimab was an agonistic, fully human IgG2 monoclonal antibody directed against OX40 (CD134), a costimulatory receptor. Intravenous ivuxolimab was administered to patients every 2 weeks at six dose levels: 0.01, 0.1, 0.3, 1.5, 3 and 10 mg/kg. Of the roughly 52 dose-escalation patients, hepatocellular carcinoma was present in approximately 20, melanoma in around 15, renal cell carcinoma in 9 and head and neck cancer in 9. The dose-escalation cohort was around 84% male with a mean age of approximately 60 years, ranging from roughly 23 to 85. Patients were allowed to have had prior anti-PD-1, anti-PD-L1 or anti-CTLA-4 therapy, and approximately 41% of the dose-escalation patients had previously received checkpoint inhibitors. Three dose-escalation patients achieved partial responses, one with hepatocellular carcinoma and two with cutaneous melanoma. Peripheral TCRbeta sequencing aimed to test whether ivuxolimab altered TCR sequence diversity and caused clonal T-cell expansion. The paper covers the monotherapy dose-escalation part of the phase I ivuxolimab trial, which included N of about 50 patients. Beyond this particular receptor, the publication reports: After ivuxolimab, more expanded clones were found on average in CD8+ T cells than in CD4+ T cells. At doses from 0.1 to 3.0 mg/kg, clonal expansion was seen in both CD4+ and CD8+ blood T cells between baseline and week 6. Which antigens the clonally expanded peripheral T cells were specific for was not determined. Low levels of normalized T-cell clonal expansion were also seen in some patients who did not respond. In the 0.1-3.0 mg/kg groups, partial responders were among the patients with the lowest normalized peripheral clonal expansion, particularly in CD8+ T cells.

The trial excluded patients who had a history of autoimmune disease or who were on systemic immunosuppression. In every dose cohort, peripheral blood was drawn for TCR sequencing at baseline, cycle 4 day 1, and cycle 7 day 1. The samples were drawn from a first-in-human, open-label, multicenter phase I dose-escalation trial of ivuxolimab. The trial enrolled adults with locally advanced or metastatic head and neck squamous cell, hepatocellular, melanoma or renal cell carcinoma. Before TCR sequencing, CD4+ and CD8+ T cells were separately sorted from peripheral blood. Notes on this clone: The specificity of this receptor is unknown. Base qualities are not recorded, but no much larger clone differs from it by a single base.

For sequencing of the TCRbeta CDR3 region, genomic DNA was extracted from the sorted cells. The immunoSEQ Assay was used to sequence the TCRbeta CDR3 regions. Entries here come from immuneACCESS through TCRdb and include only in-frame sequences with V and J called. Some clones fail to appear in such tables; in the studies checked, an unresolved V gene covers under half of the shortfall, and the cause of the remainder is unknown. Across this sample there are 52,000 or so clones, with around nine tenths seen only once. Less than 2% of the sample comes from the top ten. Deletion took 4 bases off V and 9 bases off J, with a span of 29 bases between the germline ends. The CDR3 holds 18 amino acids from the cysteine to the phenylalanine. Of the read, only the CDR3 DNA is kept; its 54 bases are in frame from base 1. Based on the germline V gene, the CDR1 and CDR2 sequences are SGDLS and YYNGEE.

The chain is made from TRBV9 and TRBJ1-3; a weak D assignment points to TRBD1 (6 bases agree). The sample consisted of CD4+ or CD8+ T cells sorted from blood, taken in a trial of the OX40 agonist ivuxolimab. The sequence came from an adult with an advanced solid tumor such as melanoma, head and neck, liver or kidney cancer. The CDR3 has the sequence CASSSTDGGAAGGGTIYF. Here is the DNA: TGTGCCAGCAGCTCCACGGATGGGGGGGCGGCCGGTGGAGGCACCATATATTTT. Reference TRBV9 and TRBJ1-3 genes cover what lies past the CDR3, so the full variable domain is DSGVTQTPKHLITATGQRVTLRCSPRSGDLSVYWYQQSLDQGLQFLIQYYNGEERAKGNILERFSAQQFPDLHSELNLSSLELGDSALYFCASSSTDGGAAGGGTIYFGEGSWLTVV.